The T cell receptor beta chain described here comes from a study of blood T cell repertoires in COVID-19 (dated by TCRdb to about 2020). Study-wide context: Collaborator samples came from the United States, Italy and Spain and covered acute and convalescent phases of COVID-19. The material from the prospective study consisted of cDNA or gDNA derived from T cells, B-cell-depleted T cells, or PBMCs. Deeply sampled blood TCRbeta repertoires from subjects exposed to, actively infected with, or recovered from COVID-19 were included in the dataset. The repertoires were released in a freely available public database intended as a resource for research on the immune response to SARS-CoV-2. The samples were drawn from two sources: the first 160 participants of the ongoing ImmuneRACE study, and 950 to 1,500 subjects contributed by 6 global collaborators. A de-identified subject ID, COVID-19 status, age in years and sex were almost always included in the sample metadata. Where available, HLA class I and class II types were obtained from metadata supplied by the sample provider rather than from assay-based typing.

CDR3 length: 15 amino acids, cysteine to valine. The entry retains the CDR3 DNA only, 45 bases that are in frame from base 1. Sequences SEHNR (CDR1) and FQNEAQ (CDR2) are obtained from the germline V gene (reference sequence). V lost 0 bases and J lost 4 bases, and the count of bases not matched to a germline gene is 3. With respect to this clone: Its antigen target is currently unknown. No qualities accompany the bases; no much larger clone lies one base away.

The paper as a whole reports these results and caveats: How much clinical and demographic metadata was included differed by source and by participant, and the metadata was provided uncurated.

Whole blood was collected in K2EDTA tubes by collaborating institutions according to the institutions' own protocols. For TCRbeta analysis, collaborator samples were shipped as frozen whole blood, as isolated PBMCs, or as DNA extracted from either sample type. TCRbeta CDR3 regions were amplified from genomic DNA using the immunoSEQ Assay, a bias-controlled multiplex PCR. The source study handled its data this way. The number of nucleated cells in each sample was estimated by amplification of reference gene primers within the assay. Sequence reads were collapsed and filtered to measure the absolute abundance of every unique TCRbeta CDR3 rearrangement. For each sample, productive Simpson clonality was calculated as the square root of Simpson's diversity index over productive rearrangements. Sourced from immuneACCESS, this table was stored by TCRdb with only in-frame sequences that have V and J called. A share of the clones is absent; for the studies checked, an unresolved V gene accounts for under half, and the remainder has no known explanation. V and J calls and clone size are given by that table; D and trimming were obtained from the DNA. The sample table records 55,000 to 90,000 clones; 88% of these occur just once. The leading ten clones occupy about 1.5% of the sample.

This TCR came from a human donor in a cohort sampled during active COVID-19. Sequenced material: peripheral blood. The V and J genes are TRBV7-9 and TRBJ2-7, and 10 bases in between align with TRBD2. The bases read TGTGCCAGCAGCTTAGCAGCGGGAGGGCTGTACGAGCAGTACGTC. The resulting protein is CASSLAAGGLYEQYV.